Listed here is a single T cell receptor (beta chain). Original methodology: Estimation of nucleated cell counts relied on the amplification of reference gene primers. Sequencing used immunoSEQ multiplex PCR; TCRdb keeps in-frame clones, though not all of them. That table supplies the V and J calls and clone size; D and trimming were determined from the DNA. The data contain some 700,000 clones, approximately 90% of them singletons. These data originate in a study of blood T cell repertoires in COVID-19. The CDR3 consists of 16 residues. Trimming at V came to 6 bases and at J to 3 bases, leaving 11 bases not matched to a gene. Germline values: CDR1 MRHNA, CDR2 SNTAGT.

Sequenced material: peripheral blood. This clonotype was sampled from a young woman with acute or convalescent COVID-19. The rearrangement joins TRBV6-4 to TRBJ2-3, with 8 positions matching TRBD2. CDR3 DNA sequence: TGTGCCAGCAGCCCCGGTGCGGGGGGTATGACAGATACGCAGTATTTT. Its protein product is CASSPGAGGMTDTQYF.